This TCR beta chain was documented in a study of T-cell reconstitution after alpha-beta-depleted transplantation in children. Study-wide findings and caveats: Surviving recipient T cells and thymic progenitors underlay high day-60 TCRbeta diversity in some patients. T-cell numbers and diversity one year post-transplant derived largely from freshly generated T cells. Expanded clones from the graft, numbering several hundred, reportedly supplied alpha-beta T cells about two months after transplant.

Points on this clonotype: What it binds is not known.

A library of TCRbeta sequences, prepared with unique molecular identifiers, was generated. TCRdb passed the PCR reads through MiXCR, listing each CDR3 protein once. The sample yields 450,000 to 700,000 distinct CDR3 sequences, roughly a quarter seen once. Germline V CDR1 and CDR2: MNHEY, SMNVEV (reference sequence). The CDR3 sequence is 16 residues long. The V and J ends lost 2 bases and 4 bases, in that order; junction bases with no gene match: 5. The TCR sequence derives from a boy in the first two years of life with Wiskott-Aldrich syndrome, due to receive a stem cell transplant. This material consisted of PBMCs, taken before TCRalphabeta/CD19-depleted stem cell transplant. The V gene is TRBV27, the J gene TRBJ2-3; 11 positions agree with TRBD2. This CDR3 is CASSLRPSGRSDTQYF. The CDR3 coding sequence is TGTGCCAGCAGTTTAAGGCCTAGCGGGAGGTCAGATACGCAGTATTTT.